Described below is a single T cell receptor beta chain sequence and its context. The germline CDR1 and CDR2 sequences are MDHEN and SYDVKM. J lost 0 bases, V lost 5 bases, and 10 bases had no gene match. The CDR3 consists of 17 residues. The method was immunoSEQ multiplex PCR; TCRdb's version includes in-frame clones alone and lacks a portion of them. Here the sample spans 85,000 to 100,000 clones, around 74% being singletons. The data were obtained in a study of blood T cell repertoires in COVID-19. Study-level information: T cells, B-cell-depleted T cells, or PBMCs provided the cDNA or gDNA that served as material.

The sample taken for sequencing was peripheral blood. This TCR was recovered from a woman older than 75 with active or convalescent COVID-19. The chain uses TRBV28 and TRBJ1-3; 7 bases align to TRBD1. CDR3 residues: CASSAATGSSSGNTIYF. CDR3 DNA sequence: TGTGCCAGCAGTGCCGCGACAGGGTCAAGCTCTGGAAACACCATATATTTT.